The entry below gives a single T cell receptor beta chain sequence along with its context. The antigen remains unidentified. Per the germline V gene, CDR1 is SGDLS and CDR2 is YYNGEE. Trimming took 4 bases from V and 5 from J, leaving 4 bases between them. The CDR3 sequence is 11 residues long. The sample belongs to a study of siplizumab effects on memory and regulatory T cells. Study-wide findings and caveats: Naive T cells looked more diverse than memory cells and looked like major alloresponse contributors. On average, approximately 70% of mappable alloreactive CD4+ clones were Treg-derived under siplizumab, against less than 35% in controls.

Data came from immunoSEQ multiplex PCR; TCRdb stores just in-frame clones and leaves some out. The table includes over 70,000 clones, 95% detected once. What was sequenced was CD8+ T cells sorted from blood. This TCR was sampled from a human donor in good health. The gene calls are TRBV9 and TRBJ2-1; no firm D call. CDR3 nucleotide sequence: TGTGCCAGCAGCCTAAACAATGAGCAGTTCTTC. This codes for CASSLNNEQFF. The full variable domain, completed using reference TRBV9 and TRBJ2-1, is DSGVTQTPKHLITATGQRVTLRCSPRSGDLSVYWYQQSLDQGLQFLIQYYNGEERAKGNILERFSAQQFPDLHSELNLSSLELGDSALYFCASSLNNEQFFGPGTRLTVL.